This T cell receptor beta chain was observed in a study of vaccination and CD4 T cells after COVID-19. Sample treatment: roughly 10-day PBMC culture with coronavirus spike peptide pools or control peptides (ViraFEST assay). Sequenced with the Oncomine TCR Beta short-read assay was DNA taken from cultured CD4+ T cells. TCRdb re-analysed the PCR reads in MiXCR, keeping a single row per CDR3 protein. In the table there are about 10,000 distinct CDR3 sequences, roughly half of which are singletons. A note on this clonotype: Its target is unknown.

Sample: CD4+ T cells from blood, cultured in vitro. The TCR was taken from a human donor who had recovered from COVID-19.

The CDR3 loop is CSASYSGTTYEQYF. The DNA of the CDR3 is TGCAGTGCTAGCTACTCCGGGACTACCTACGAGCAGTACTTC. The chain employs TRBV20-1 and TRBJ2-7; 7 bases are shared with TRBD2. V was pared by 3 bases and J by 2 bases, with 7 bases of the junction left unmatched. CDR3 length: 14 residues. Germline assignment: CDR1 DFQATT and CDR2 SNEGSKA (reference sequence).